These 27 T cell receptor beta chains originate from one sample sequenced in a study of shared clonotypes between healthy human individuals. Some clones are missing from TCRdb's copy, which holds only in-frame ones; the method was immunoSEQ multiplex PCR. This sample has some 2,500,000 clones, with less than 95% found just once. Sequenced: naive CD4+ T cells from PBMCs. The subset denotes: CD45RA+ positively selected. The receptors were sampled from a man aged 18 to 29 in good health. Some clones in this sample may be carry-over from other donors' samples.

This clone was detected once. This CDR3 is also generated by other DNA sequences in the sample. The chain links TRBV6-5 to TRBJ1-2, with D maybe TRBD1 (5 bases). V lost 2 bases to trimming and J lost 4 bases, with 11 bases between them. The CDR3 loop spans 14 amino acids. Germline CDR1 MNHEY, CDR2 SVGAGI. CDR3 in amino acids: CASSYGQGSYGYTF. The CDR3 DNA follows: TGTGCCAGCAGTTACGGGCAGGGCAGCTATGGCTACACCTTC.

V usage is TRBV5-8 and J usage is TRBJ1-1; D remains unclear. Germline V gives CDR1 SGHTS, CDR2 YDEGEE. Trimming shortened V by 5 bases and J by 3 bases, and 14 bases separated the two germline ends. The CDR3 is made up of 14 amino acids. CDR3 region: CASRYRAQDTEAFF. CDR3 DNA sequence: TGTGCCAGCAGATATCGTGCTCAAGACACTGAAGCTTTCTTT.

The chain is built from TRBV19 and TRBJ1-1, with D perhaps matching TRBD1 (5 bases). The CDR3 has 14 amino acids. Trimming pared 0 bases from V and 5 bases from J, leaving 10 bases between. Germline V lookup: CDR1 LNHDA, CDR2 SQIVND (reference sequence). Written as DNA, the CDR3 is TGTGCCAGTAGTATAGAGGAGGGGTCGACTGAAGCTTTCTTT. Encoded protein: CASSIEEGSTEAFF.

The chain recombines TRBV18 with TRBJ2-3, with a weak D call TRBD1 (5 bases). CDR1 and CDR2 from the germline V gene are KGHSH and LQKENI. CDR3 length equals 14 residues. V lost 6 bases and J lost 4, with 14 bases in between. The CDR3 sequence is CASSPVQTADTQYF. CDR3 coding DNA: TGTGCCAGCTCTCCGGTACAGACAGCAGATACGCAGTATTTT.

The chain joins TRBV28 to TRBJ2-7; 8 nucleotides align to TRBD1. Germline CDR1 is MDHEN and CDR2 is SYDVKM. The CDR3 contains 14 residues. The ends lost 5 bases at V and 2 bases at J; junction bases unmatched: 5. The CDR3 region is CASSGATGAYEQYF. The CDR3 DNA reads as TGTGCCAGCAGTGGGGCGACAGGGGCCTACGAGCAGTACTTC.

The chain carries TRBV18 and TRBJ1-5; tentatively, D is TRBD1 (6 bases). The CDR3 extends over 16 amino acids. Trimming took 6 bases from V and 5 from J, leaving 20 bases between them. Looked up from germline, CDR1 is KGHSH and CDR2 is LQKENI. CDR3 coding DNA: TGTGCCAGCTCGGGGATTACTTGGGCAGGGGATCAGCCCCAGCATTTT. Encoded protein: CASSGITWAGDQPQHF.

Only a few counts were recorded for this clone. The V call is TRBV28, the J call TRBJ1-1; D may be TRBD1 (5 bases). The length of the CDR3 is 12 residues. Germline V gene sequence: CDR1 MDHEN, CDR2 SYDVKM. The germline V and J ends were trimmed by 10 bases and 1 base, with 10 bases remaining between them. DNA of the CDR3: TGTGCCACGAGAACAGGGAACACTGAAGCTTTCTTT. It codes for CATRTGNTEAFF.

The genes are TRBV4-2 and TRBJ2-7; 8 bases line up with TRBD2. Unmatched junction bases numbered 12, after V lost 0 bases and J lost 5 bases. Germline CDR1 is LGHNA and CDR2 is YNFKEQ. The CDR3 totals 17 residues. DNA of the CDR3: TGTGCCAGCAGCCAAGATGGATCTAGCGGGTTTCGGAACGAGCAGTACTTC. This gives the protein CASSQDGSSGFRNEQYF.

The rearrangement joins TRBV7-2 to TRBJ1-1, with 7 nucleotides matching TRBD1. V was pared by 0 bases and J by 8 bases, with 3 bases of the junction left unmatched. The CDR3 contains 13 residues. The germline CDR1 and CDR2 sequences are SGHTA and FQGNSA. CDR3 residues: CASSLAKTGEAFF. As DNA, the CDR3 is TGTGCCAGCAGCTTAGCGAAGACAGGGGAAGCTTTCTTT.

This clone occurred once. This chain uses TRBV11-2 with TRBJ1-2; D perhaps matches TRBD1 (5 bases). The CDR3 sequence is 14 residues long. Trimming took off 4 bases at V and 1 base at J, with 10 bases between the two ends. CDR1 is SGHAT and CDR2 is FQNNGV in the germline V gene. The CDR3: CASSSRGGNYGYTF. For the CDR3, the DNA is TGTGCCAGCAGCTCCCGTGGGGGTAACTATGGCTACACCTTC.

The chain uses TRBV6-1 and TRBJ1-5; 8 nucleotides align to TRBD1. The CDR3 runs to 11 residues. V shed 6 bases and J 9 bases; nucleotides not matched to a gene: 1. Germline assignment: CDR1 MNHNS and CDR2 SASEGT. CDR3 protein: CASSDRGPQHF. For the CDR3, the DNA is TGTGCCAGCAGCGACAGGGGGCCCCAGCATTTT.

The V gene is TRBV28, the J gene TRBJ2-1, with TRBD2 matching over 10 bases. Germline CDR1 is MDHEN and CDR2 is SYDVKM. This CDR3 has 15 amino acids. The V gene end was trimmed by 7 bases and the J gene end by 5 bases; junction bases not matched to a gene: 8. In DNA form, the CDR3 reads TGTGCCAGCACTGCTAGCGGGAGAACCCACAATGAGCAGTTCTTC. Its protein is CASTASGRTHNEQFF.

This chain links TRBV28 with TRBJ2-5, with 7 bases fitting TRBD2. The CDR3 contains 15 residues. Trimming cost V 8 bases and J 1 base; bases outside gene matches: 10. The germline V gene has CDR1 MDHEN and CDR2 SYDVKM. CDR3 amino acids: CASGPPGGFQETQYF. CDR3 sequence (DNA): TGTGCCAGCGGACCCCCGGGGGGTTTCCAAGAGACCCAGTACTTC. Full variable domain (rest looked up from reference TRBV28 and TRBJ2-5): DVKVTQSSRYLVKRTGEKVFLECVQDMDHENMFWYRQDPGLGLRLIYFSYDVKMKEKGDIPEGYSVSREKKERFSLILESASTNQTSMYLCASGPPGGFQETQYFGPGTRLLVL.

This chain joins TRBV7-9 and TRBJ2-7; D remains ambiguous. This CDR3 is 12 amino acids long. Trimming stripped 1 base from V and 5 bases from J, with 6 bases between. CDR1 is SEHNR and CDR2 is FQNEAQ in the germline V gene (reference sequence). CDR3 in DNA: TGTGCCAGCAGCTTAGGAGGACACGAGCAGTACTTC. Translated: CASSLGGHEQYF.

This clone was counted only a few times. The same CDR3 can be traced to other DNA sequences in this sample. The chain links TRBV28 to TRBJ1-5; no clear D gene. CDR1 and CDR2 from the germline V gene are MDHEN and SYDVKM. Trimming cost V 2 bases and J 4 bases, with 6 bases left between them. This CDR3 has 13 residues. In DNA form, the CDR3 reads TGTGCCAGCAGTTTACGATTAAATCAGCCCCAGCATTTT. It is translated as CASSLRLNQPQHF.

The chain links TRBV19 to TRBJ2-1, with a possible D match to TRBD1 (6 bases). Germline V lookup: CDR1 LNHDA, CDR2 SQIVND (reference sequence). V lost 5 bases and J 7 bases, leaving 27 bases between the germline ends. This CDR3 is 18 amino acids long. This CDR3 is CASSSHANTGSWANEQFF. The CDR3 DNA reads TGTGCCAGTAGTTCGCACGCCAACACAGGGTCCTGGGCGAATGAGCAGTTCTTC.

The gene calls are TRBV9 and TRBJ2-4; no definite D call. The CDR3 is 17 residues long. Looked up from germline, CDR1 is SGDLS and CDR2 is YYNGEE. V lost 0 bases, J lost 1 base, and 14 bases lay in between. The chain's CDR3 is CASSVVGTLGAKNIQYF. DNA for the CDR3: TGTGCCAGCAGCGTAGTAGGAACCCTGGGGGCCAAAAACATTCAGTACTTC.

The V call is TRBV30, the J call TRBJ2-4; D tentatively reads TRBD1 or TRBD2 (5 bases each). This CDR3 spans 18 amino acids. Trimming stripped 0 bases from V and 0 bases from J, with 18 bases between. The V gene's germline CDR1 is GTSNPN and CDR2 SVGIG (reference sequence). The CDR3: CAWSVGQRWGLAKNIQYF. The CDR3 DNA reads as TGTGCCTGGAGTGTAGGTCAGCGGTGGGGCCTAGCCAAAAACATTCAGTACTTC. Filled out from reference TRBV30 and TRBJ2-4, the complete variable domain reads SQTIHQWPATLVQPVGSPLSLECTVEGTSNPNLYWYRQAAGRGLQLLFYSVGIGQISSEVPQNLSASRPQDRQFILSSKKLLLSDSGFYLCAWSVGQRWGLAKNIQYFGAGTRLSVL.

The V and J genes are TRBV27 and TRBJ1-5; a weak D match, TRBD1 (5 bases). The germline V gene has CDR1 MNHEY and CDR2 SMNVEV (reference sequence). Trimming left V 3 bases short and J 2 bases short, with 14 bases between. The CDR3 has 16 residues. CDR3 nucleotide sequence: TGTGCCAGCAGTTTCGCGACAGCGGTGGGCAATCAGCCCCAGCATTTT. Translating gives CASSFATAVGNQPQHF.

This chain links TRBV5-6 with TRBJ1-2; D unclear. Per the germline V gene, CDR1 is SGHDT and CDR2 is YYEEEE. The CDR3 runs 12 residues. The germline V and J ends were trimmed by 4 bases and 5 bases, with 9 bases remaining between them. CDR3 sequence reads: CASSPGGYGYTF. The CDR3 coding sequence is TGTGCCAGCAGCCCAGGTGGTTATGGCTACACCTTC.

This chain joins TRBV5-1 and TRBJ1-5; D uncertain. The CDR3 spans 15 residues. The germline gives CDR1 SGHRS, CDR2 YFSETQ. V dropped 5 bases and J dropped 2 bases, with 14 bases sitting between them. CDR3 amino acids: CASSSLGLGNQPQHF. In nucleotides, the CDR3 is TGCGCCAGCAGTTCATTAGGGCTTGGCAATCAGCCCCAGCATTTT.

With regard to this clone: This CDR3 is also generated by other DNA sequences in the sample. The CDR3 nucleotides read TGTGCCAGTAGTCCTAGCTACAATGAGCAGTTCTTC. Protein product: CASSPSYNEQFF. The chain has TRBV19 and TRBJ2-1; D uncertain. This CDR3 spans 12 amino acids. Germline V gene data show CDR1 as LNHDA and CDR2 as SQIVND (reference sequence). V was shortened by 5 bases and J by 3 bases, with 5 bases between the two germline ends.

This clone was observed a single time. The chain recombines TRBV27 with TRBJ2-4; the match to TRBD2 covers 7 bases. Unmatched junction bases numbered 15, after V lost 5 bases and J lost 14 bases. The germline V gene encodes CDR1 MNHEY and CDR2 SMNVEV (reference sequence). The CDR3 length is 14 residues. The CDR3 loop reads CASSPLLTSRSEYF. Here the CDR3 DNA reads TGTGCCAGCAGTCCCCTCCTGACTAGCCGGTCGGAGTACTTC.

V usage is TRBV5-1 and J usage is TRBJ2-7; maybe TRBD2 (6 bases). Germline CDR1 reads SGHRS; CDR2 reads YFSETQ. V lost 3 bases, J lost 3 bases, and 16 bases lay in between. The CDR3 consists of 15 residues. This CDR3 is CASSSSGSGYYEQYF. CDR3 nucleotide sequence: TGCGCCAGCAGCTCCTCTGGAAGCGGGTACTACGAGCAGTACTTC.

The V and J genes are TRBV4-1 and TRBJ1-4, with unresolved D. V was pared by 6 bases and J by 4 bases, with 3 bases between. This CDR3 is 11 amino acids long. Germline-derived CDR1 and CDR2 are MGHRA and YSYEKL. CDR3 protein: CASSNNEKLFF. The CDR3 region has the DNA TGCGCCAGCAGTAATAATGAAAAACTGTTTTTT.

V gene TRBV19 combines with J gene TRBJ1-2; D unclear. Germline V gene lookup returns CDR1 LNHDA and CDR2 SQIVND (reference sequence). The V end lost 0 bases, the J end lost 3 bases, and 11 bases lay between the germline ends. CDR3 length: 15 amino acids. DNA for the CDR3: TGTGCCAGTAGTATAGACGTCGCCCAGTACTATGGCTACACCTTC. Translation gives CASSIDVAQYYGYTF.

The chain is built from TRBV25-1 and TRBJ2-3; no clear D. The CDR3 runs 13 residues. The ends were cut back, 5 bases at V and 0 bases at J, with 6 bases in the middle. In germline, CDR1 is MGHDK, CDR2 SYGVNS. This CDR3 reads CASSLQSTDTQYF. Written as DNA, the CDR3 is TGTGCCAGCAGTTTACAAAGCACAGATACGCAGTATTTT.